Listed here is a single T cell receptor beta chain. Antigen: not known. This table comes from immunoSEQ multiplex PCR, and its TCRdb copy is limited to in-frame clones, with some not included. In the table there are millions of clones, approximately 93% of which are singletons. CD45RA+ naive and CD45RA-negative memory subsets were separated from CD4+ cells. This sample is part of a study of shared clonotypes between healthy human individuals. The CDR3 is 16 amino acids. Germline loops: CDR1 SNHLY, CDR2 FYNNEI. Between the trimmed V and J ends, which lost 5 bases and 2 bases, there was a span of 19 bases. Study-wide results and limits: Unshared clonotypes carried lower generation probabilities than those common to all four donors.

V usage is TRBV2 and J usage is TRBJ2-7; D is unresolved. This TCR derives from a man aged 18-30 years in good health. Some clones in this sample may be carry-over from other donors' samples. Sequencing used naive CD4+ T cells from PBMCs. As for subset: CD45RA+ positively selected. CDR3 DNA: TGTGCCAGCAGTCATCAAGGCGGAGACCTCACCTACGAGCAGTACTTC. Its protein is CASSHQGGDLTYEQYF. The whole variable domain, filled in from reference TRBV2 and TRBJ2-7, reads EPEVTQTPSHQVTQMGQEVILRCVPISNHLYFYWYRQILGQKVEFLVSFYNNEISEKSEIFDDQFSVERPDGSNFTLKIRSTKLEDSAMYFCASSHQGGDLTYEQYFGPGTRLTVT.